The entry that follows covers one T cell receptor (beta chain) sequence. This record belongs to a study of blood T cell repertoires in COVID-19. Trimming removed 4 bases from V and 6 bases from J, with 15 bases in between. Germline CDR1 reads GTSNPN; CDR2 reads SVGIG (reference sequence). This CDR3 is 13 amino acids long. Assay used: immunoSEQ multiplex PCR; TCRdb lists only in-frame clones, some missing. The sample has 100,000 or so clones, around 89% seen once. The genes are TRBV30 and TRBJ1-2; tentative D call: TRBD1 (6 bases). The TCR comes from a human donor with acute or convalescent COVID-19. The donor label of this sample is uncertain. Sequencing used peripheral blood. Written as DNA, the CDR3 is TGTGCCTGGATAAGGGGCAGGGGTGATGGCTACACCTTC. It specifies CAWIRGRGDGYTF.